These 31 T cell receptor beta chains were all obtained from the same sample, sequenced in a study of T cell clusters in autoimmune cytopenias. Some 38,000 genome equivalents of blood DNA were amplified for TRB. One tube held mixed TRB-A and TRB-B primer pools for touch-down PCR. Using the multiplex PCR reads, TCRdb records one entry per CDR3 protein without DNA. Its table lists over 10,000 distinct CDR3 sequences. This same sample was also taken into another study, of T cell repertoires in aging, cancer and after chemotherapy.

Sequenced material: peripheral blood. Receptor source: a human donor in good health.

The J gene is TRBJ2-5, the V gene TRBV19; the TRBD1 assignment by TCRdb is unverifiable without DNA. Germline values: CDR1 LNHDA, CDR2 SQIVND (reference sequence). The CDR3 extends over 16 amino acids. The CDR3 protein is CASSIGLTGVQETQYF.

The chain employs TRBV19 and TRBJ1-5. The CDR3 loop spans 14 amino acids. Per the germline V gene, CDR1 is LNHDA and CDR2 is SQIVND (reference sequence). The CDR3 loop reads CASNHGRGGQPQHF. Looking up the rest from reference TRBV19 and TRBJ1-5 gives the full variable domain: DGGITQSPKYLFRKEGQNVTLSCEQNLNHDAMYWYRQDPGQGLRLIYYSQIVNDFQKGDIAEGYSVSREKKESFPLTVTSAQKNPTAFYLCASNHGRGGQPQHFGDGTRLSIL.

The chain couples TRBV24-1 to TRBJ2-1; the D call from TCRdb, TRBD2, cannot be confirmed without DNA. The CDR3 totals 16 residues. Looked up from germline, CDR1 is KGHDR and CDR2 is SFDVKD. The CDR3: CATSESGTSGGNEQFF.

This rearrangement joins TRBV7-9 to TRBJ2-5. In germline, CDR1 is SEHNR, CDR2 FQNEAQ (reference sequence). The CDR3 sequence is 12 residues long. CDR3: CASSLNWETQYF.

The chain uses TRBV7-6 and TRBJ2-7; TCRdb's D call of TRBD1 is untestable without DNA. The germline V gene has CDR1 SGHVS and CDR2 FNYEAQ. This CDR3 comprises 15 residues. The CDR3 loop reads CASSLTGTGIDEQYF.

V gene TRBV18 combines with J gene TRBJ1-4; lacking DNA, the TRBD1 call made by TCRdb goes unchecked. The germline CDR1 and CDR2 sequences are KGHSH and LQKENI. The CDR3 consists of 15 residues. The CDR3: CASSPPGQGEEKLFF.

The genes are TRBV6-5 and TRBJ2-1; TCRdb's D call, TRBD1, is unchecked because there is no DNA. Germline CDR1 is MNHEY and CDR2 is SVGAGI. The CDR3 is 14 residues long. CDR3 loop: CASRPGTYKNEQFF.

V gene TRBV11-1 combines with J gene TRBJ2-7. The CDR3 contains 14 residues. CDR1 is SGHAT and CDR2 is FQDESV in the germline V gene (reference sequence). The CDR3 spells CASSLVLGSYEQYF.

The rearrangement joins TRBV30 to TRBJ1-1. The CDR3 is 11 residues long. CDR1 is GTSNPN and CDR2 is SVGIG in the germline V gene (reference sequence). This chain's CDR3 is CARREGTEAFF.

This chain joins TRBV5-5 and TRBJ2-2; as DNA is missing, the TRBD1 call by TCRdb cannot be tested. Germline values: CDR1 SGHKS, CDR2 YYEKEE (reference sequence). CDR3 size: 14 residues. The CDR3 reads CASRGGGDTGELFF.

The CDR3 loop is CASIDSTYNEQFF. The rearrangement joins TRBV12-3 or TRBV12-4 to TRBJ2-1. This CDR3 is 13 amino acids long.

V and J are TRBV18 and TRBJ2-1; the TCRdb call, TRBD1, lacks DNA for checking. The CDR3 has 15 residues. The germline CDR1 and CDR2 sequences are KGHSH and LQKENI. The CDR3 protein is CASSVGTDRNNEQFF.

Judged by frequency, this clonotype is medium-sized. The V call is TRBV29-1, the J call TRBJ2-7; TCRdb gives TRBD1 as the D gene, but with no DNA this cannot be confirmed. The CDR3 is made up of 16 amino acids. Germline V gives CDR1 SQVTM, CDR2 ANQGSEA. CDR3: CRVCGDHRDRGYEQYF.

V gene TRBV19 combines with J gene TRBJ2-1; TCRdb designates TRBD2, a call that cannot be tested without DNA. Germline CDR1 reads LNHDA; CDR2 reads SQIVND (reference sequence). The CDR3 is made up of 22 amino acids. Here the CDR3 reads CASSNNTMGLAGEVISYNEQFF.

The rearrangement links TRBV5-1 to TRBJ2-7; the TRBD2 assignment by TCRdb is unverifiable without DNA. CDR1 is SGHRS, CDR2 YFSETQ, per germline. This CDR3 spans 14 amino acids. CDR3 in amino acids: CASSLTSYTYEQYF.

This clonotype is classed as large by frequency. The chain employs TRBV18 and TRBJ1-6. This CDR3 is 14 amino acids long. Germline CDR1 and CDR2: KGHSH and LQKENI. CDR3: CASSPPARNSPLHF. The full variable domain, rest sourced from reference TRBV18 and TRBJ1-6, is NAGVMQNPRHLVRRRGQEARLRCSPMKGHSHVYWYRQLPEEGLKFMVYLQKENIIDESGMPKERFSAEFPKEGPSILRIQQVVRGDSAAYFCASSPPARNSPLHFGNGTRLTVT.

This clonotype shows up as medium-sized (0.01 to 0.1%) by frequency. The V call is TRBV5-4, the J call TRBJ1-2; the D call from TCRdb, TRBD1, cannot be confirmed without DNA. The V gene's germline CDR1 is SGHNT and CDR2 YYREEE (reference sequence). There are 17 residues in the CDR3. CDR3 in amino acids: CASSSIPQTVRRDGYTF.

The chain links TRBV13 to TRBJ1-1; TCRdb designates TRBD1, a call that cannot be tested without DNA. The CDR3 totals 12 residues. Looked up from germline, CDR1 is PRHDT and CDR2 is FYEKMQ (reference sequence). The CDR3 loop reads CASSFPGTEAFF. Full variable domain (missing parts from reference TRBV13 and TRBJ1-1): AAGVIQSPRHLIKEKRETATLKCYPIPRHDTVYWYQQGPGQDPQFLISFYEKMQSDKGSIPDRFSAQQFSDYHSELNMSSLELGDSALYFCASSFPGTEAFFGQGTRLTVV.

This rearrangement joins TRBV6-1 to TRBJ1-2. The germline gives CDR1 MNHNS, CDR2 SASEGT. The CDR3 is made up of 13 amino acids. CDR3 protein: CASSVQVNYGYTF.

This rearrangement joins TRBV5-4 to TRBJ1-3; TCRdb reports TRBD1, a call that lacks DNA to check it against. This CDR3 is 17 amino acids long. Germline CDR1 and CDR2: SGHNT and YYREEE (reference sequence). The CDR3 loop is CASSRRQGSPSGNTIYF. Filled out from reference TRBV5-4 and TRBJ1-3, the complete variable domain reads ETGVTQSPTHLIKTRGQQVTLRCSSQSGHNTVSWYQQALGQGPQFIFQYYREEENGRGNFPPRFSGLQFPNYSSELNVNALELDDSALYLCASSRRQGSPSGNTIYFGEGSWLTVV.

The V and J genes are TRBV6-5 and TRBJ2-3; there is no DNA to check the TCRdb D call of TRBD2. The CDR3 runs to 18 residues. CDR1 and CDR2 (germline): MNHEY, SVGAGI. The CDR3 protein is CASRLGLAGGLGTDTQYF.

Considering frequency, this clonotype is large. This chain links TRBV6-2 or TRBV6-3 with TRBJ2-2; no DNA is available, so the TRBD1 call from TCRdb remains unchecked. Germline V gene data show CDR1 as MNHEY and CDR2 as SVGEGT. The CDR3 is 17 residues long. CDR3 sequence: CASSYGQGAANTGELFF.

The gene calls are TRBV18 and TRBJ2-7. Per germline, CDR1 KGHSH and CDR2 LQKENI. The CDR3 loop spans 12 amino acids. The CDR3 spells CASSPDREEQYF. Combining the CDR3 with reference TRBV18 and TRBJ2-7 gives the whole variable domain NAGVMQNPRHLVRRRGQEARLRCSPMKGHSHVYWYRQLPEEGLKFMVYLQKENIIDESGMPKERFSAEFPKEGPSILRIQQVVRGDSAAYFCASSPDREEQYFGPGTRLTVT.

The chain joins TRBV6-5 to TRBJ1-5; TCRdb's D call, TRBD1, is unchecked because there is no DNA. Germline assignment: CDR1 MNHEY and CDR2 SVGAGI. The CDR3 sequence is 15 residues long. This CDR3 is CASRRQGPSNQPQHF.

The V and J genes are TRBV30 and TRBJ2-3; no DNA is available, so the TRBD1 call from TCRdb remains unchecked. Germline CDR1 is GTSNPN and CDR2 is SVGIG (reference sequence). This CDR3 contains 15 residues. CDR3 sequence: CAWTGTENRADTQYF.

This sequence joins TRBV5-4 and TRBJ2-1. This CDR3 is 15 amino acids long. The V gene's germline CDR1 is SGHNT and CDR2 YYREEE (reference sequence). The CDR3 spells CASSLHSTSYNEQFF.

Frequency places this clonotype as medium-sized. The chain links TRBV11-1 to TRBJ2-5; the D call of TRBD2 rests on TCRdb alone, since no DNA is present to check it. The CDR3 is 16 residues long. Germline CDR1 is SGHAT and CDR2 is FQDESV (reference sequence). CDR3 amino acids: CASSLQAAGGEETQYF.

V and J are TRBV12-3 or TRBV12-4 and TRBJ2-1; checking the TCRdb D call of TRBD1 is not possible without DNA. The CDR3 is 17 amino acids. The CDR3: CASSGDGTVLDYNEQFF.

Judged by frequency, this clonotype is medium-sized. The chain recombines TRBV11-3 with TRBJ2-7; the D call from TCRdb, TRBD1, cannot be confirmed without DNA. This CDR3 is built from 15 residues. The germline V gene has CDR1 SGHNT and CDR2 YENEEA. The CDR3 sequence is CASSLGTGFTYEQYF.

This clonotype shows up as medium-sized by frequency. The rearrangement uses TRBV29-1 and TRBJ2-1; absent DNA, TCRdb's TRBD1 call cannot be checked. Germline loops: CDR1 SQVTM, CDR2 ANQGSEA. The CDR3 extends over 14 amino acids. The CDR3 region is CSVTGTALDNEQFF.

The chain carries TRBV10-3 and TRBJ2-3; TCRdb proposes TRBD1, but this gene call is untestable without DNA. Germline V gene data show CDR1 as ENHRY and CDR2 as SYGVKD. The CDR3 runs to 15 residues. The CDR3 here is CAISETRDLTDTQYF.